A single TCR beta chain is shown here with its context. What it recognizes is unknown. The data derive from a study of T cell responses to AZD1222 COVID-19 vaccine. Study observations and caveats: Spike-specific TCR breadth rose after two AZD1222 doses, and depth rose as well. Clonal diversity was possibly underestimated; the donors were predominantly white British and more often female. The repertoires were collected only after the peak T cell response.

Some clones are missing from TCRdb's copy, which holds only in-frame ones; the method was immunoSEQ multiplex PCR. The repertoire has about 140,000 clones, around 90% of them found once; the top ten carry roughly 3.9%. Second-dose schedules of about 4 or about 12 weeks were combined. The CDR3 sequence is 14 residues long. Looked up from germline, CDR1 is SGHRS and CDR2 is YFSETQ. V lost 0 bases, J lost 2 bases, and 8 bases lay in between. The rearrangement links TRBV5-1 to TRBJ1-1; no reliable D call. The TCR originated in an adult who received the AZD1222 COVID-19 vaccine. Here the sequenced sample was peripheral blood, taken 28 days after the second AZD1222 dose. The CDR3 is CASSLVTENTEAFF. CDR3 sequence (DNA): TGCGCCAGCAGCTTGGTTACAGAAAACACTGAAGCTTTCTTT.